This TCR beta chain originates from a study of T-cell reconstitution after alpha-beta-depleted transplantation in children. At least ten counts were recorded for this clonotype. The CDR3 loop spans 14 amino acids. The V gene's germline CDR1 is MNHEY and CDR2 SMNVEV (reference sequence). With V trimmed by 5 bases and J by 5 bases, 8 bases remained unmatched. The TCRbeta library incorporated unique molecular identifiers. TCRdb reprocessed the PCR reads via MiXCR and lists one record per CDR3 protein. Among approximately 83,000 distinct CDR3 sequences listed, 7% to 10% were seen once. The V and J genes are TRBV27 and TRBJ1-1; TRBD1 aligns across 7 bases. Specimen: PBMCs from the stem cell graft donor, collected from the stem cell graft. The TCR was taken from a human donor who donated a stem cell graft to a child with congenital amegakaryocytic thrombocytopenia. The CDR3 here is CASSAQGDRTEAFF. CDR3 coding DNA: TGTGCCAGCAGTGCCCAGGGGGATAGGACTGAAGCTTTCTTT.